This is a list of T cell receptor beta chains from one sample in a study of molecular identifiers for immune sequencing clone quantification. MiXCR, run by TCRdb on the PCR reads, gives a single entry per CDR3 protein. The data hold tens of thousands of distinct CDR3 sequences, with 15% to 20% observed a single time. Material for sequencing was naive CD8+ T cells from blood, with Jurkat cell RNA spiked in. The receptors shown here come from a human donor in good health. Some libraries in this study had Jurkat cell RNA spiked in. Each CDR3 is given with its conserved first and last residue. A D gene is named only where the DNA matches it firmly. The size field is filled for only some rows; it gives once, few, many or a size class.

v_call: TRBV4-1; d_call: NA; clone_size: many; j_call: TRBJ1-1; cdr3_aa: CASSQVRGTEAFF; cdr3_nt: TGCGCCAGCAGCCAAGTCAGGGGCACTGAAGCTTTCTTT
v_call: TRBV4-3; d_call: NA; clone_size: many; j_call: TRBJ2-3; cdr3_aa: CASSQSRLEQYF; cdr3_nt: TGCGCCAGCAGCCAATCACGCTTGGAGCAGTATTTT
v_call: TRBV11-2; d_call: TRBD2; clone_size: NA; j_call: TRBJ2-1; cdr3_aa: CASILGGLAGPSSYNEQFF; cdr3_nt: TGTGCCAGCATCTTGGGGGGACTAGCGGGGCCGAGCTCCTACAATGAGCAGTTCTTC
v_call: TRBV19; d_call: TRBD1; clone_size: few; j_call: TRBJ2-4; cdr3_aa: CASSIPTGGLAKNIQYF; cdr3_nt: TGTGCCAGTAGTATCCCCACAGGGGGGCTAGCCAAAAACATTCAGTACTTC
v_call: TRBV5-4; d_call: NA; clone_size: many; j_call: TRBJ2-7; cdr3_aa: CASSWGPSYEQYF; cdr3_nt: TGTGCCAGCAGCTGGGGACCGTCCTACGAGCAGTACTTC
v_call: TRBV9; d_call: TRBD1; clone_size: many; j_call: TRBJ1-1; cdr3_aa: CASSAVTGEGTEAFF; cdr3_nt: TGTGCCAGCAGCGCAGTAACAGGGGAGGGCACTGAAGCTTTCTTT
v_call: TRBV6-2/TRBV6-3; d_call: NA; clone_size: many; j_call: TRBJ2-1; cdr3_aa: CASSYPTSGEQFF; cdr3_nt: TGTGCCAGCAGTTACCCGACTAGTGGTGAGCAGTTCTTC
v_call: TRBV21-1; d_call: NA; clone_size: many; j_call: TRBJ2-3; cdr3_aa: CASSRGGRVQSTDTQYF; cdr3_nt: TGTGCCAGCAGCAGAGGGGGGCGGGTCCAGAGCACAGATACGCAGTATTTT
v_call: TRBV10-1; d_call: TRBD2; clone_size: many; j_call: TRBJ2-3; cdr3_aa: CASSEDGRASQYF; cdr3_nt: TGCGCCAGCAGTGAGGATGGGAGGGCTAGCCAGTATTTT
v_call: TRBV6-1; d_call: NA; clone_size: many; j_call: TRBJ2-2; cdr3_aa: CASSEGGTPTGELFF; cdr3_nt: TGTGCCAGCAGTGAAGGCGGGACACCAACCGGGGAGCTGTTTTTT
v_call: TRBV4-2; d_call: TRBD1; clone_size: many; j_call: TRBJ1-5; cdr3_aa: CASSWGTGNNQPQHF; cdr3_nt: TGTGCCAGCAGCTGGGGGACAGGGAACAATCAGCCCCAGCATTTT
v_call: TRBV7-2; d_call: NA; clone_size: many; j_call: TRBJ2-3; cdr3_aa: CASSFGARTDTQYF; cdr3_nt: TGTGCCAGCAGCTTCGGGGCCAGGACAGATACGCAGTATTTT
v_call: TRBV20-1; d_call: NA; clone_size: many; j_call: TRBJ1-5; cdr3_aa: CSAIDGIYSNQPQHF; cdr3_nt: TGCAGTGCCATCGACGGGATATATAGCAATCAGCCCCAGCATTTT
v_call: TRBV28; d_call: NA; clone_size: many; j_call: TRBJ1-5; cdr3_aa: CASSPDSFQPQHF; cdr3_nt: TGTGCCAGCAGTCCTGACAGTTTTCAGCCCCAGCATTTT
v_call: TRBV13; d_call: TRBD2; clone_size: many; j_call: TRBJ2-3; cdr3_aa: CASSHRLAGGSTDTQYF; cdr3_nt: TGTGCCAGCAGCCACCGACTAGCGGGGGGTAGCACAGATACGCAGTATTTT
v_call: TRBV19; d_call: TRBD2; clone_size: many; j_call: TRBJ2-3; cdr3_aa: CASSPRTSGSTDTQYF; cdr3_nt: TGTGCCAGTAGTCCGAGGACTAGCGGGAGCACAGATACGCAGTATTTT
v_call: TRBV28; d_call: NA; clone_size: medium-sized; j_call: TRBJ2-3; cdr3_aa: CASSLYLRGTDTQYF; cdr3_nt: TGTGCCAGCAGTTTATATCTCAGGGGCACAGATACGCAGTATTTT
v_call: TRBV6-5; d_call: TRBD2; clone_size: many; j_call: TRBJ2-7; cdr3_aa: CAGGLAGGLCGEQYF; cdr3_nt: TGTGCCGGGGGACTAGCGGGAGGGTTATGTGGCGAGCAGTACTTC
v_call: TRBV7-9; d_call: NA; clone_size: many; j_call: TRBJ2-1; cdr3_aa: CASSSTGGTSSYNEQFF; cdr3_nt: TGTGCCAGCAGCTCGACTGGAGGGACGTCCTCCTACAATGAGCAGTTCTTC
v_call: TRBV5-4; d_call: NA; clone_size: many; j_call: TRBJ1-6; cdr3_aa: CASEGADYNSPLHF; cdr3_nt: TGTGCCAGCGAAGGAGCGGACTATAATTCACCCCTCCACTTT
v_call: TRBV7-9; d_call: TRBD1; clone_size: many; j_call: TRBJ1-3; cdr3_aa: CASSLGQGAAGNTIYF; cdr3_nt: TGTGCCAGCAGCTTAGGACAGGGGGCGGCTGGAAACACCATATATTTT
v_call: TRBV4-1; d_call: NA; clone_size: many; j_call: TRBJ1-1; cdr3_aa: CASSQDRGMNTEAFF; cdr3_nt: TGCGCCAGCAGCCAAGATCGGGGGATGAACACTGAAGCTTTCTTT
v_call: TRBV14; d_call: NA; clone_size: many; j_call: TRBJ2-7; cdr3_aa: CASSPTSSYEQYF; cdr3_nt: TGTGCCAGCAGCCCCACGAGCTCCTACGAGCAGTACTTC
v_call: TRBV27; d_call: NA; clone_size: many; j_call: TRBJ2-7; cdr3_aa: CASSLSNGEQYF; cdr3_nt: TGTGCCAGCAGTTTATCTAACGGGGAGCAGTACTTC
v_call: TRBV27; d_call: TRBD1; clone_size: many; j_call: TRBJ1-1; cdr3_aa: CASSPGTANTEAFF; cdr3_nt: TGTGCCAGCAGTCCGGGGACAGCGAACACTGAAGCTTTCTTT
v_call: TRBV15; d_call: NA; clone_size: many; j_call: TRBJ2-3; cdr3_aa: CATSREGQVGTDTQYF; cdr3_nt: TGTGCCACCAGCAGAGAAGGTCAGGTCGGCACAGATACGCAGTATTTT
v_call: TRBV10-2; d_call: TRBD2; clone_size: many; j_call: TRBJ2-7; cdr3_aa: CASSEPLRGSGSSDEQYF; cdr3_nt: TGCGCCAGCAGTGAGCCTCTCCGAGGTAGCGGGAGTTCAGATGAGCAGTACTTC
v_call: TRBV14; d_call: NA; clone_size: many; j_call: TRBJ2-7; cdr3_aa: CASSEQGGIHEQYF; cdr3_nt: TGTGCCAGCAGTGAGCAGGGGGGTATCCACGAGCAGTACTTC
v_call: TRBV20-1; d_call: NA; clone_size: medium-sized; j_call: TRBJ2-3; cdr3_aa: CSVFEGLRKDTQYF; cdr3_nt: TGCAGTGTTTTCGAGGGGTTGAGAAAAGATACGCAGTATTTT
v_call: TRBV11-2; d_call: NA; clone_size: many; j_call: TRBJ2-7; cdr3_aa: CASSWDTTYEQYF; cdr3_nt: TGTGCCAGCAGTTGGGACACAACCTACGAGCAGTACTTC
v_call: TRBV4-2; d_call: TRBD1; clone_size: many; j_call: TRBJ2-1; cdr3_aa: CASSQGSRQGPDEQFF; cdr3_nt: TGTGCCAGCAGCCAAGGGAGCCGACAGGGTCCCGATGAGCAGTTCTTC
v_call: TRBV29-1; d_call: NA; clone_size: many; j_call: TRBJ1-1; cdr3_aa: CSGRNTEAFF; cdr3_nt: TGCAGCGGGAGGAACACTGAAGCTTTCTTT
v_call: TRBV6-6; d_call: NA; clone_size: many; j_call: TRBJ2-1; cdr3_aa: CASSYGGEQFF; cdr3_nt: TGTGCCAGCAGTTACGGGGGGGAGCAGTTCTTC
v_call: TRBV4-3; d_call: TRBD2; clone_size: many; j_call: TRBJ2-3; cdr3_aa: CASSHHIRTSGVPSTDTQYF; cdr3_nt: TGCGCCAGCAGCCATCACATTAGGACTAGCGGGGTACCTAGCACAGATACGCAGTATTTT
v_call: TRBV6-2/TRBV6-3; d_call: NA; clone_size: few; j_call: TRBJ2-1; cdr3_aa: CASSYGRGHEQFF; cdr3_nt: TGTGCCAGCAGTTACGGACGTGGACATGAGCAGTTCTTC
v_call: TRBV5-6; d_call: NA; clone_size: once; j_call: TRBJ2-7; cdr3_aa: CASSPPSRTHEQYF; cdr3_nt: TGTGCCAGCAGCCCTCCGTCCCGGACCCACGAGCAGTACTTC
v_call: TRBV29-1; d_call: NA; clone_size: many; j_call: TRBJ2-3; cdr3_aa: CSVEEGTDTQYF; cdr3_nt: TGCAGCGTTGAAGAAGGAACAGATACGCAGTATTTT
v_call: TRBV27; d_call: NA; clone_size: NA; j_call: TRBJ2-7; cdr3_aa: CASRPSVLNYEQYF; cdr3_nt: TGTGCCAGCAGACCCTCCGTCTTGAACTACGAGCAGTACTTC
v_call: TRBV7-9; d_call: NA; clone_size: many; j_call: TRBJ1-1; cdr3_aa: CASSRPAYTEAFF; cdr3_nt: TGTGCCAGCAGCCGACCCGCCTACACTGAAGCTTTCTTT
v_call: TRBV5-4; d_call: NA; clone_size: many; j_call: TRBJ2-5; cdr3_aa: CASSPEMGVETQYF; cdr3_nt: TGTGCCAGCAGCCCCGAAATGGGGGTGGAGACCCAGTACTTC
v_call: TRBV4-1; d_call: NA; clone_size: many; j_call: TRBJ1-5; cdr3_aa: CASSHGLGSNQPQHF; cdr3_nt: TGCGCCAGCAGCCATGGCCTCGGGAGCAATCAGCCCCAGCATTTT
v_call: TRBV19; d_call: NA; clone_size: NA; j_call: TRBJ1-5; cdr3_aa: CASSPQQDWNQPQHF; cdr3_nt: TGTGCCAGTAGTCCCCAACAGGACTGGAATCAGCCCCAGCATTTT
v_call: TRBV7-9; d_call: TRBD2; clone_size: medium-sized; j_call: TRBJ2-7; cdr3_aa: CASSAGTMFEQYF; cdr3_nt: TGTGCCAGCAGCGCCGGGACTATGTTCGAGCAGTACTTC
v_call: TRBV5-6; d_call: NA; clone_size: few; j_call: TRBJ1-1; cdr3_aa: CASSLGGGGAEAFF; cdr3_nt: TGTGCCAGCAGCTTGGGGGGGGGGGGCGCTGAAGCTTTCTTT
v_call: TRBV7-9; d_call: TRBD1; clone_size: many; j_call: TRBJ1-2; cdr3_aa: CASSLEGQGNGYTF; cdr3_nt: TGTGCCAGCAGCTTAGAGGGACAGGGGAATGGCTACACCTTC
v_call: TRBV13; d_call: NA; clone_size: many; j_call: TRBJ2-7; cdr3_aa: CASSVQGFAYEQYF; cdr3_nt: TGTGCCAGCAGCGTCCAGGGGTTTGCCTACGAGCAGTACTTC
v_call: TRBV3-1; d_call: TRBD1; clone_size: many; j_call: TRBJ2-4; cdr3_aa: CASSQVRTGQNIQYF; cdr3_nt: TGTGCCAGCAGCCAAGTGAGGACAGGCCAAAACATTCAGTACTTC
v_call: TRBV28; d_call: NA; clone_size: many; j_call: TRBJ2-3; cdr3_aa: CASSLWVTAGTQYF; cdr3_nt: TGTGCCAGCAGTTTATGGGTCACAGCAGGTACGCAGTATTTT
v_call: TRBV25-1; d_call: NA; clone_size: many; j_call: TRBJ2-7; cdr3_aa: CASSAKAAEQYF; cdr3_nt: TGTGCCAGCAGTGCTAAAGCGGCCGAGCAGTACTTC
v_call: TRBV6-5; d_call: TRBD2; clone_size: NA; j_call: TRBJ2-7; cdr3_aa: CASSDRGGGRIEQYF; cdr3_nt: TGTGCCAGCAGTGACCGGGGCGGGGGGAGAATCGAGCAGTACTTC
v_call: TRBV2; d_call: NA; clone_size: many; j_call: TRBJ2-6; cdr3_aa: CASTQFSSSGANVLTF; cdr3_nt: TGTGCCAGCACTCAATTTTCAAGCTCTGGGGCCAACGTCCTGACTTTC
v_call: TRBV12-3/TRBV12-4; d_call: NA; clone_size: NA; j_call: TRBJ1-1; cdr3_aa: CASSPQGHAFF; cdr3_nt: TGTGCCAGCAGTCCCCAGGGGCACGCTTTCTTT
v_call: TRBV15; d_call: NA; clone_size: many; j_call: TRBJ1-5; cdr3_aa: CATSRDYGGTQPQHF; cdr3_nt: TGTGCCACCAGCAGAGATTACGGGGGGACTCAGCCCCAGCATTTT
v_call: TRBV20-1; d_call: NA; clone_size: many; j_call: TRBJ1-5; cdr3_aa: CSARVALSNSNQPQHF; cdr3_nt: TGCAGTGCTAGAGTCGCACTGTCAAATAGCAATCAGCCCCAGCATTTT
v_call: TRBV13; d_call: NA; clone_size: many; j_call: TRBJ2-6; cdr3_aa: CASSLVGDRGANVLTF; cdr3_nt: TGTGCCAGCAGCTTGGTGGGGGATAGAGGGGCCAACGTCCTGACTTTC